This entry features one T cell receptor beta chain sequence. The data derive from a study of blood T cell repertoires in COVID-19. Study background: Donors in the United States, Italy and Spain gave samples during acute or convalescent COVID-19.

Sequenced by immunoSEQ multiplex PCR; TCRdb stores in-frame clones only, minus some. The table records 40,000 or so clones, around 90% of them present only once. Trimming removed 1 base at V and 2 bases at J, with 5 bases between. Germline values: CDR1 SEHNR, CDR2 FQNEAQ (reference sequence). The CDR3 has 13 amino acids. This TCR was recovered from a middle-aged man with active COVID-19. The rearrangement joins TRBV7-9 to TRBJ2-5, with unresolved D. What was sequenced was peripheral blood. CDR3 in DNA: TGTGCCAGCAGCTTAGTGCAGCAAGAGACCCAGTACTTC. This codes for CASSLVQQETQYF. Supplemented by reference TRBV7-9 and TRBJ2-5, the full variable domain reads DTGVSQNPRHKITKRGQNVTFRCDPISEHNRLYWYRQTLGQGPEFLTYFQNEAQLEKSRLLSDRFSAERPKGSFSTLEIQRTEQGDSAMYLCASSLVQQETQYFGPGTRLLVL.